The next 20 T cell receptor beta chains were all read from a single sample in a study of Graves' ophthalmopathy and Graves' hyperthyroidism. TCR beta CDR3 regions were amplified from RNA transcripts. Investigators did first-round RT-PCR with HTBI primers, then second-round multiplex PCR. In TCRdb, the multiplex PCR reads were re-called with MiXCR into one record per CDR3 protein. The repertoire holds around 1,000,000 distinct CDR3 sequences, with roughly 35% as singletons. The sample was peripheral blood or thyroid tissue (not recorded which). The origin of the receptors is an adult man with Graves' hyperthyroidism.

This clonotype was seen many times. The CDR3: CATSELTERELFF. CDR3 DNA: TGTGCCACCAGTGAGCTTACAGAGCGGGAGCTGTTTTTT. The genes are TRBV24-1 and TRBJ2-2; D is undetermined. Deletions cut 4 bases from V and 9 bases from J, with 11 bases between. This CDR3 has 13 amino acids. CDR1 is KGHDR, CDR2 SFDVKD, per germline.

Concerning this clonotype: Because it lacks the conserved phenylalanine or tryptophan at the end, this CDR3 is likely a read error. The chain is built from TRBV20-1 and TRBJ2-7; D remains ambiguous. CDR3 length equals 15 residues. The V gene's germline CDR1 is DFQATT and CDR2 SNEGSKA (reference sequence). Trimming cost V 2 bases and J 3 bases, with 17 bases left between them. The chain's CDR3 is CSARLGDIPLYEQYL. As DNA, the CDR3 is TGCAGTGCTAGACTGGGCGACATCCCGCTCTACGAGCAGTACCTC.

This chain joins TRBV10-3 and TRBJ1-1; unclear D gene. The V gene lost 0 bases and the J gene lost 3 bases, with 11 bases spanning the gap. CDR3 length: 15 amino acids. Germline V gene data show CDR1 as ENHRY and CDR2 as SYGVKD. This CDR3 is CAISESPGLDTEAFF. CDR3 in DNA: TGTGCCATCAGTGAGTCACCGGGTTTGGACACTGAAGCTTTCTTT.

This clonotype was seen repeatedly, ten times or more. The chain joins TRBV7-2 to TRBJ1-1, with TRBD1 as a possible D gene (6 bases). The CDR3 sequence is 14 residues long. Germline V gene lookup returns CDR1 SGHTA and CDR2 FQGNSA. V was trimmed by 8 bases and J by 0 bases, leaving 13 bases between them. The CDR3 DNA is TGTGCCAGCCGACGACAGGCAATGAACACTGAAGCTTTCTTT. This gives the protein CASRRQAMNTEAFF.

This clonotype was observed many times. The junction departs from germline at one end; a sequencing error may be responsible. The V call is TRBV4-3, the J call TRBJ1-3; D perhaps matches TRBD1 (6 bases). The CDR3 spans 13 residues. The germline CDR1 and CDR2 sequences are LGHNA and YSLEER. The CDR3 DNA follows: TGTGCCAGCAGCCCAGGGGCTGGAAACACCATATATTTT. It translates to CASSPGAGNTIYF.

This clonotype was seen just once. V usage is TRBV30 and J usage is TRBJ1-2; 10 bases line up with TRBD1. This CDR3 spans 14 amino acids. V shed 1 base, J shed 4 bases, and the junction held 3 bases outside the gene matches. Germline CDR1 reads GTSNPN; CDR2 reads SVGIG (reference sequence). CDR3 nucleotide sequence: TGTGCCTGGAGTGGGGACAGGGGCGGCTATGGCTACACCTTC. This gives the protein CAWSGDRGGYGYTF.

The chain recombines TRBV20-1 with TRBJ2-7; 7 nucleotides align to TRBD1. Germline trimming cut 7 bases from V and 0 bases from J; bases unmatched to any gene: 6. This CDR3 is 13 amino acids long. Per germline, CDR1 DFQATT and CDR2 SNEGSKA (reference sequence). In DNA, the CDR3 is TGCAGTGTTAAGACAGGGAACTCCTACGAGCAGTACTTC. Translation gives CSVKTGNSYEQYF.

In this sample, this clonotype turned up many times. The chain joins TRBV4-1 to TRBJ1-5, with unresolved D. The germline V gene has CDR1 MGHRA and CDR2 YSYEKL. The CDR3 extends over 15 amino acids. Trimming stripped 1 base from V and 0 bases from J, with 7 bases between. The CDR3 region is CASSQGILSNQPQHF. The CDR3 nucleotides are TGCGCCAGCAGCCAAGGAATACTTAGCAATCAGCCCCAGCATTTT.

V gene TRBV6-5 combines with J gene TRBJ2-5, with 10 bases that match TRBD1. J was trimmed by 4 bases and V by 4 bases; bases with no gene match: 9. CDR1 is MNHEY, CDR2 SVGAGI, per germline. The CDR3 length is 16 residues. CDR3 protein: CASSSSGQGHIETQYF. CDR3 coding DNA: TGTGCCAGCAGTTCGTCGGGACAGGGGCATATAGAGACCCAGTACTTC.

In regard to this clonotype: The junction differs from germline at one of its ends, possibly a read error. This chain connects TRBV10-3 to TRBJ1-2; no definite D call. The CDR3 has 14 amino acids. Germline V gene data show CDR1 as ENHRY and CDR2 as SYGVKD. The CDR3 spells CASSYVTEYYGYTF. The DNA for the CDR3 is TGTGCCAGCAGTTACGTGACCGAGTACTATGGCTACACCTTC.

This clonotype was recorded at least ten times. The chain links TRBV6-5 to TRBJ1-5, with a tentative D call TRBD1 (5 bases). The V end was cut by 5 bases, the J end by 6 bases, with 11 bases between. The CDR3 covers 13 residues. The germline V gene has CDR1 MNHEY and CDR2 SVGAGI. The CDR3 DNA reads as TGTGCCAGCAGTGGTCATGGGACTCAGCCCCAGCATTTT. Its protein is CASSGHGTQPQHF.

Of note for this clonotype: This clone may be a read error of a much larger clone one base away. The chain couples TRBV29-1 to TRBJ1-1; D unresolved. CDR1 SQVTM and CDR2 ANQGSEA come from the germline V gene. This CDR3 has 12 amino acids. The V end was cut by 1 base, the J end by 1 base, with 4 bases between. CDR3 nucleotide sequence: TGCAGCGTTGAAGCAGGGAACACTGAAGCTTTCTTT. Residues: CSVEAGNTEAFF. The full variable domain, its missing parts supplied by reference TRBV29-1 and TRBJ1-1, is SAVISQKPSRDICQRGTSLTIQCQVDSQVTMMFWYRQQPGQSLTLIATANQGSEATYESGFVIDKFPISRPNLTFSTLTVSNMSPEDSSIYLCSVEAGNTEAFFGQGTRLTVV.

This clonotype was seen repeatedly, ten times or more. This CDR3 reads CSVAGRETQYF. The CDR3 region has the DNA TGCAGCGTCGCGGGACGGGAGACCCAGTACTTC. The chain has TRBV29-1 and TRBJ2-5; D perhaps matches TRBD2 (6 bases). The CDR3 runs to 11 residues. V shed 6 bases and J shed 5 bases, with 10 bases lying between them. CDR1 and CDR2 (germline): SQVTM, ANQGSEA.

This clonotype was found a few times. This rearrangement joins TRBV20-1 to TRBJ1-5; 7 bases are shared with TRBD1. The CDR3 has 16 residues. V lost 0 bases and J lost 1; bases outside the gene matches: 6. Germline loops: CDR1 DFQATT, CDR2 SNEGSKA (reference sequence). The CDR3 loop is CSARDYRGPSNQPQHF. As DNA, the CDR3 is TGCAGTGCTAGAGATTATAGGGGGCCGAGCAATCAGCCCCAGCATTTT.

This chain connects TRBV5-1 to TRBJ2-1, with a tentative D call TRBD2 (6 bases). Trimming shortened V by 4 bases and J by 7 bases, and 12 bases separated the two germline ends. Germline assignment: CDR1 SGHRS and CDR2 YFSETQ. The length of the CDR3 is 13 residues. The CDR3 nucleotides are TGCGCCAGCAGCCAACCGAGCGGGAATGAGCAGTTCTTC. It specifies CASSQPSGNEQFF.

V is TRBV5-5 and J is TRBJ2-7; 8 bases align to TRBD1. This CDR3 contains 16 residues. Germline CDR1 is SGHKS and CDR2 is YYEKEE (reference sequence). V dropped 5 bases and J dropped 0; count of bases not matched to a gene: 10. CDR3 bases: TGTGCCAGCAGGGCTTACCCGACAGGGGACTCCTACGAGCAGTACTTC. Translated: CASRAYPTGDSYEQYF.

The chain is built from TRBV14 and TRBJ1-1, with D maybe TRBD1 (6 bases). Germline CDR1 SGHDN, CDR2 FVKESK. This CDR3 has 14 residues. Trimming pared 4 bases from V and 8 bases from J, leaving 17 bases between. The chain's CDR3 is CASSLGQSKGEAFF. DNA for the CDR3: TGTGCCAGCAGCCTAGGACAGTCCAAGGGAGAAGCTTTCTTT. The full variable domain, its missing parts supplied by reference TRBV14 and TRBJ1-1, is EAGVTQFPSHSVIEKGQTVTLRCDPISGHDNLYWYRRVMGKEIKFLLHFVKESKQDESGMPNNRFLAERTGGTYSTLKVQPAELEDSGVYFCASSLGQSKGEAFFGQGTRLTVV.

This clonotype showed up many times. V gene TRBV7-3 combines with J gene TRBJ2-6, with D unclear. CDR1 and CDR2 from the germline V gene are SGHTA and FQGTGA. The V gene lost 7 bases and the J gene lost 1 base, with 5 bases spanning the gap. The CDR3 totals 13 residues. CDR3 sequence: CASTQSGANVLTF. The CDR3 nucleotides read TGTGCCAGCACCCAATCTGGGGCCAACGTCCTGACTTTC.

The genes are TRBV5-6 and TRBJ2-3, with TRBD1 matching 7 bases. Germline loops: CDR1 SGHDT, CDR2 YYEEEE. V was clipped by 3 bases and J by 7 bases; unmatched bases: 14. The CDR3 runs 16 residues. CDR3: CASSSRQGAFWNTQYF. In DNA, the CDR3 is TGTGCCAGCAGCTCCAGACAGGGCGCTTTTTGGAATACGCAGTATTTT.

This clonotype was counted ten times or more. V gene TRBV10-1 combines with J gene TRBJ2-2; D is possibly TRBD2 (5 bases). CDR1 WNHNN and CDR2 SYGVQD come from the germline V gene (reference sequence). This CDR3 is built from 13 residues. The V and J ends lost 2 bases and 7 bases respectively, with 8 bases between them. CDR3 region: CASSEQSGGELFF. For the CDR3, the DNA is TGCGCCAGCAGTGAGCAAAGCGGCGGGGAGCTGTTTTTT.